This T cell receptor (beta chain) was found in a study of CD8+ T cells in alopecia areata. This CDR3 is built from 15 residues. V lost 0 bases to trimming and J lost 4 bases; unmatched junction nucleotides: 2. CDR1 is LNHNV and CDR2 is YYDKDF in the germline V gene (reference sequence). Sequencing used cDNA as its template, made by extracting RNA and reverse transcribing it. The protocol was immunoSEQ multiplex PCR, while the TCRdb copy is restricted to in-frame clones and leaves out a portion. The sample lists about 110,000 clones, around 59% seen once, with more than 20% in the top ten. Sequenced input: CD8+ T cells sorted from blood. The rearrangement joins TRBV15 to TRBJ2-7; 11 positions agree with TRBD2. The sequence was collected from a human donor in good health. CDR3 nucleotides: TGTGCCACCAGCAGAGAAATAGCGGGGGGGTACGAGCAGTACTTC. Translation: CATSREIAGGYEQYF.